The sample holds many counts of the clone carrying this T cell receptor (beta chain). A universal primer site and UMIs were added as TCR cDNA was made by 5'RACE template switching. From the 5' RACE reads, TCRdb called clonotypes with MiXCR, one entry per CDR3 protein. The sample gives some 99,000 distinct CDR3 sequences, 5.8% of which show up once; over 40% is in the top ten. The sample belongs to a study of T cells after yellow fever vaccination. For the study at large: Fractions of low cell number were prepared using SMART-Seq v4 Ultra Low Input.

Germline V lookup: CDR1 MGHRA, CDR2 YSYEKL. There are 12 residues in the CDR3. The germline V and J ends were trimmed by 0 bases and 5 bases, with 4 bases remaining between them. V usage is TRBV4-1 and J usage is TRBJ1-1; D is unclear. The receptor was isolated from a man between 18 and 29 years old who received the YFV17D yellow fever vaccine. The specimen comprised CD8+ T cells sorted from PBMCs, sampled 10 days after the yellow fever booster vaccination. The CDR3 loop reads CASSQDLTEAFF. The CDR3, as DNA: TGCGCCAGCAGCCAAGATTTAACTGAAGCTTTCTTT.